Reported below is one T cell receptor beta chain. The target antigen is unknown. The sample comes from a study of T cell repertoires in cytomegalovirus infection. Overall study: CMV epitopes used comprised recently identified HLA-C-restricted ones and well-studied HLA-B-restricted ones. TCR beta signatures that were public indicated CMV infection and matching HLA type.

TCRdb passed the reads through MiXCR, listing each CDR3 protein once. The sample lists some 120,000 distinct CDR3 sequences, over 30% occurring once. There are 16 residues in the CDR3. Trimming stripped 3 bases from V and 4 bases from J, with 16 bases between. Germline values: CDR1 SGHRS, CDR2 YFSETQ. Regarding the study as a whole: Summed frequency of shared TCR beta families picked out CMV carriers who also had the relevant HLA. Dominant in the ex vivo response were TCR beta clonotypes restricted by HLA-C and specific for CMV.

Sequencing used CD8+ T cells from cultured PBMCs, obtained from culture after CMV antigen stimulation. The source is a human donor in good health (CMV status not recorded). Some clones in this sample may be carry-over from other donors' samples. This sequence joins TRBV5-1 and TRBJ2-2, with D possibly called TRBD1 or TRBD2 (5 bases each). In DNA, the CDR3 is TGCGCCAGCAGCTGGGCTCGAGGGGCTCGCACCGGGGAGCTGTTTTTT. Translation: CASSWARGARTGELFF.